The source of this TCR beta chain is a study of blood T cells in healthy people across ages. Germline V lookup: CDR1 SQVTM, CDR2 ANQGSEA. The CDR3 contains 12 residues. Trimming left V 4 bases short and J 5 bases short, with 12 bases between. In its sample, this clonotype was seen many times. Combining a sample-barcoded 5' primer with a J-beta primer mix, a second PCR ran for roughly 6 to 12 cycles. In TCRdb, the 5' RACE reads were re-called with MiXCR into one record per CDR3 protein. The sample includes roughly 500,000 distinct CDR3 sequences, roughly 28% of them seen just once. Material: blood. This chain connects TRBV29-1 to TRBJ2-7; tentatively, D is TRBD2 (6 bases). The sequence was collected from a woman in her 70s in good health. The CDR3 DNA is TGCAGCGTTGGATCAGGCGGGGACGAGCAGTACTTC. Amino acid sequence: CSVGSGGDEQYF.